This T cell receptor beta chain was profiled in a study of T cells in Graves' hyperthyroidism and ophthalmopathy. Authors of the study amplified TCR beta CDR3 regions from RNA transcripts. An initial round of RT-PCR targeting the TCR CDR3 relied on the HTBI primer set. TCRdb itself ran the multiplex PCR reads through MiXCR, one entry per CDR3 protein. The table records fewer than 700,000 distinct CDR3 sequences, 17% of them present only once. The source material was blood. The TCR originated in a young woman with Graves' ophthalmopathy.

CDR3 region: CASSPGGGGRTGELFF. CDR3 DNA sequence: TGTGCCAGCAGCCCCGGAGGGGGTGGGAGGACCGGGGAGCTGTTTTTT. This chain uses TRBV6-2 or TRBV6-3 with TRBJ2-2, with D tentatively TRBD1 or TRBD2 (6 bases each). Germline V gene data show CDR1 as MNHEY and CDR2 as SVGEGT. The length of the CDR3 is 16 residues. With 6 bases removed from V and 5 bases from J, the gap between germline ends came to 19 bases.